The following is a T cell receptor (beta chain) sequence with its context. The antigen is not known. The same CDR3 can be traced to other DNA sequences in this sample. Sequencing was performed with immunoSEQ multiplex PCR; in TCRdb, only in-frame clones are kept and a portion is missing. This table holds 120,000 or so clones, about 89% found once. This record comes from a study of T cell responses to AZD1222 COVID-19 vaccine. With V trimmed by 5 bases and J by 6 bases, 5 bases remained unmatched. Germline V gene data show CDR1 as SGHNT and CDR2 as YYREEE (reference sequence). This CDR3 spans 14 amino acids. General study points: Among the donors, most were white British and more were female, and clonal diversity was possibly underestimated. Close to half of all spike-specific TCRs reportedly target regions of the variants that are unmutated.

The sample in question was peripheral blood, obtained on day 0 of AZD1222 vaccination. The chain links TRBV5-4 to TRBJ1-6; TRBD1 matches at 7 bases. The sequence was obtained from an adult in good health. In DNA, the CDR3 is TGTGCCAGCAGGCCCGGGACAGCTAATTCACCCCTCCACTTT. The encoded protein is CASRPGTANSPLHF. The full variable domain, completed using reference TRBV5-4 and TRBJ1-6, is ETGVTQSPTHLIKTRGQQVTLRCSSQSGHNTVSWYQQALGQGPQFIFQYYREEENGRGNFPPRFSGLQFPNYSSELNVNALELDDSALYLCASRPGTANSPLHFGNGTRLTVT.